Listed below are T cell receptor beta chains from one sample, sequenced in a study of CD8 T cells in Susac syndrome. TCRdb re-derived calls from the immunoSEQ multiplex PCR reads in MiXCR, one entry per CDR3 protein. The profile shows 300,000 to 350,000 distinct CDR3 sequences, about 91% of them singletons. The sequenced material came from CD4+ T cells from PBMCs. The receptors were sampled from a human donor with multiple sclerosis. CDR3s include the opening cysteine and the closing phenylalanine or tryptophan. D genes are given only for firm matches. Where a row states a size, it is once, few, many or the class of an expanded clone; other rows omit it.

d_call: -
clone_size: -
j_call: TRBJ1-5
v_call: TRBV6-2/TRBV6-3
cdr3_aa: CASSLRVEVGPQHF

d_call: -
clone_size: -
j_call: TRBJ2-3
v_call: TRBV27
cdr3_aa: CASSLPGTSGTDTQYF

d_call: -
clone_size: -
j_call: TRBJ2-7
v_call: TRBV29-1
cdr3_aa: CSVPGYNSTYEQYF

d_call: -
clone_size: -
j_call: TRBJ1-1
v_call: TRBV18
cdr3_aa: CASSPDNMNTEAFF

d_call: -
clone_size: -
j_call: TRBJ1-5
v_call: TRBV6-5
cdr3_aa: CASGFQPQHF

d_call: -
clone_size: -
j_call: TRBJ2-7
v_call: TRBV29-1
cdr3_aa: CSVGEAYEQYF

d_call: -
clone_size: -
j_call: TRBJ1-5
v_call: TRBV5-4
cdr3_aa: CASSLGQTGIGNQPQHF

d_call: -
clone_size: -
j_call: TRBJ1-4
v_call: TRBV6-1
cdr3_aa: CASIGVTNEKLFF

d_call: -
clone_size: -
j_call: TRBJ2-2
v_call: TRBV4-2
cdr3_aa: CASSQGSSRTARSGELFF

d_call: -
clone_size: once
j_call: TRBJ1-1
v_call: TRBV20-1
cdr3_aa: CSASVRNTEAFF

d_call: TRBD2
clone_size: -
j_call: TRBJ2-1
v_call: TRBV20-1
cdr3_aa: CSAGKREKGWNEQFF

d_call: -
clone_size: -
j_call: TRBJ1-3
v_call: TRBV29-1
cdr3_aa: CSAWVSSGNTIYF

d_call: TRBD1
clone_size: -
j_call: TRBJ1-5
v_call: TRBV6-2/TRBV6-3
cdr3_aa: CASMDRVNQPQHF

d_call: TRBD1
clone_size: -
j_call: TRBJ2-5
v_call: TRBV29-1
cdr3_aa: CSATDRVGETQYF

d_call: TRBD1
clone_size: -
j_call: TRBJ2-2
v_call: TRBV6-2/TRBV6-3
cdr3_aa: CASSRTGGSTGELFF

d_call: -
clone_size: -
j_call: TRBJ2-7
v_call: TRBV3-1
cdr3_aa: CASSQDPSSYEQYF

d_call: -
clone_size: -
j_call: TRBJ2-7
v_call: TRBV29-1
cdr3_aa: CSVARGFRRYEQYF

d_call: TRBD2
clone_size: -
j_call: TRBJ2-1
v_call: TRBV5-1
cdr3_aa: CASSTAGVGGNEQFF

d_call: -
clone_size: -
j_call: TRBJ1-5
v_call: TRBV30
cdr3_aa: CAWGEGSGNQPQHF

d_call: TRBD1
clone_size: -
j_call: TRBJ1-6
v_call: TRBV6-5
cdr3_aa: CASRIQGVNSPLHF

d_call: -
clone_size: -
j_call: TRBJ1-5
v_call: TRBV19
cdr3_aa: CASSIQGDQPQHF

d_call: -
clone_size: -
j_call: TRBJ2-7
v_call: TRBV7-6
cdr3_aa: CASSSTRAPEGEQYF

d_call: -
clone_size: -
j_call: TRBJ2-3
v_call: TRBV5-1
cdr3_aa: CASSLQQGDTQYF

d_call: -
clone_size: -
j_call: TRBJ1-2
v_call: TRBV14
cdr3_aa: CASSQEGLYGYTF

d_call: -
clone_size: -
j_call: TRBJ2-5
v_call: TRBV2
cdr3_aa: CASSVGGETQYF

d_call: TRBD1
clone_size: once
j_call: TRBJ2-5
v_call: TRBV29-1
cdr3_aa: CSVQQGAGETQYF

d_call: -
clone_size: -
j_call: TRBJ1-5
v_call: TRBV2
cdr3_aa: CASSGQGHQPQHF

d_call: -
clone_size: -
j_call: TRBJ1-2
v_call: TRBV30
cdr3_aa: CAWSRQKYGYTF

d_call: -
clone_size: -
j_call: TRBJ2-2
v_call: TRBV5-4
cdr3_aa: CASSVDSTGELFF

d_call: -
clone_size: -
j_call: TRBJ2-3
v_call: TRBV5-6
cdr3_aa: CASSLWFTDTQYF

d_call: TRBD2
clone_size: -
j_call: TRBJ2-2
v_call: TRBV4-3
cdr3_aa: CASSQDPTSGRTTGELFF

d_call: TRBD1
clone_size: -
j_call: TRBJ2-5
v_call: TRBV7-9
cdr3_aa: CASSLWGQNFETQYF

d_call: TRBD1
clone_size: -
j_call: TRBJ1-1
v_call: TRBV12-3/TRBV12-4
cdr3_aa: CASIPGQGGKAFF

d_call: TRBD2
clone_size: -
j_call: TRBJ2-3
v_call: TRBV12-3/TRBV12-4
cdr3_aa: CASSAKTSGVTDTQYF

d_call: TRBD1
clone_size: -
j_call: TRBJ2-5
v_call: TRBV5-6
cdr3_aa: CASSLGTGTQETQYF

d_call: -
clone_size: -
j_call: TRBJ2-4
v_call: TRBV10-1
cdr3_aa: CASSGRGLVSGGFLAKNIQYF

d_call: -
clone_size: once
j_call: TRBJ1-2
v_call: TRBV29-1
cdr3_aa: CSADSLYGYTF

d_call: -
clone_size: -
j_call: TRBJ2-3
v_call: TRBV20-1
cdr3_aa: CSAKPSGSTDTQYF

d_call: -
clone_size: -
j_call: TRBJ1-5
v_call: TRBV4-1
cdr3_aa: CASSQVTLGFSNQPQHF

d_call: -
clone_size: -
j_call: TRBJ1-1
v_call: TRBV20-1
cdr3_aa: CSARPPSENTEAFF

d_call: TRBD2
clone_size: -
j_call: TRBJ2-2
v_call: TRBV7-9
cdr3_aa: CASSEWEGLTGELFF

d_call: -
clone_size: -
j_call: TRBJ2-6
v_call: TRBV4-1
cdr3_aa: CASRTRVGGVRSSGANVLTF

d_call: -
clone_size: -
j_call: TRBJ1-2
v_call: TRBV7-9
cdr3_aa: CASSLTGWGTF

d_call: TRBD1
clone_size: -
j_call: TRBJ1-2
v_call: TRBV5-6
cdr3_aa: CASSFRDRAGYTF

d_call: -
clone_size: -
j_call: TRBJ2-5
v_call: TRBV3-1
cdr3_aa: CASSDRDTVQETQYF

d_call: TRBD1
clone_size: -
j_call: TRBJ2-5
v_call: TRBV6-5
cdr3_aa: CASKLQGIPETQYF

d_call: TRBD1
clone_size: -
j_call: TRBJ1-1
v_call: TRBV30
cdr3_aa: CAWRGQQNTEAFF

d_call: TRBD2
clone_size: -
j_call: TRBJ2-1
v_call: TRBV5-4
cdr3_aa: CASSGGLAGVRYNEQFF

d_call: -
clone_size: -
j_call: TRBJ2-7
v_call: TRBV29-1
cdr3_aa: CSVVQGAEQYF

d_call: -
clone_size: -
j_call: TRBJ1-2
v_call: TRBV27
cdr3_aa: CASSPSRVGGYTF

d_call: TRBD1
clone_size: -
j_call: TRBJ1-2
v_call: TRBV6-2/TRBV6-3
cdr3_aa: CASRPTGTGGSVSGYTF

d_call: -
clone_size: -
j_call: TRBJ2-7
v_call: TRBV6-5
cdr3_aa: CASSYSRAYEQYF

d_call: -
clone_size: -
j_call: TRBJ2-2
v_call: TRBV5-5
cdr3_aa: CASSLLPLVTGELFF

d_call: -
clone_size: -
j_call: TRBJ2-5
v_call: TRBV18
cdr3_aa: CASSLGLEETQYF

d_call: -
clone_size: -
j_call: TRBJ1-3
v_call: TRBV11-2
cdr3_aa: CASSLNPRAGSGNTIYF

d_call: -
clone_size: -
j_call: TRBJ2-1
v_call: TRBV5-1
cdr3_aa: CASRRPIYNEQFF

d_call: -
clone_size: -
j_call: TRBJ1-5
v_call: TRBV4-3
cdr3_aa: CASSPVVSNQPQHF

d_call: -
clone_size: -
j_call: TRBJ1-1
v_call: TRBV7-7
cdr3_aa: CASSRTQGTEAFF

d_call: TRBD2
clone_size: -
j_call: TRBJ2-5
v_call: TRBV20-1
cdr3_aa: CSATGGLAGGPGETQYF